These T cell receptor beta chains were read from a single sample in a study of control samples from healthy donors and cancer patients. Clones were sequenced by immunoSEQ multiplex PCR, and TCRdb holds only the in-frame ones, with some missing. The table lists roughly 89,000 clones, 91% of them singletons, with 17% in the top ten. Sequences were obtained from blood. The receptors here all came from a man between 45 and 60 years old in good health. The CDR3 runs from the conserved cysteine through the conserved F or W. The D gene is left open where the match is weak. Clone size is given for some rows only: seen once, a few or many times, or a class if the clone is expanded.

j_gene: TRBJ2-7
abundance: few
d_gene: TRBD1
v_gene: TRBV10-3
CDR3aa: CAISESKRRQGTYEQYF
CDR3nt: TGTGCCATCAGTGAGTCTAAAAGACGACAGGGGACCTACGAGCAGTACTTC

j_gene: TRBJ1-6
abundance: .
d_gene: .
v_gene: TRBV5-5
CDR3aa: CASSTRQQLNSPLHF
CDR3nt: TGTGCCAGCAGCACCCGACAGCAGCTTAATTCACCCCTCCACTTT

j_gene: TRBJ1-1
abundance: .
d_gene: .
v_gene: TRBV6-5
CDR3aa: CASSFTGMNTEAFF
CDR3nt: TGTGCCAGCAGCTTTACAGGGATGAACACTGAAGCTTTCTTT

j_gene: TRBJ2-1
abundance: .
d_gene: .
v_gene: TRBV7-2
CDR3aa: CASRWGEGPHEQFF
CDR3nt: TGTGCCAGCAGATGGGGCGAGGGCCCCCATGAGCAGTTCTTC

j_gene: TRBJ1-2
abundance: .
d_gene: TRBD1
v_gene: TRBV5-6
CDR3aa: CASSPGTGGRGYTF
CDR3nt: TGTGCCAGCAGCCCGGGGACAGGGGGCCGTGGCTACACCTTC

j_gene: TRBJ2-3
abundance: .
d_gene: TRBD2
v_gene: TRBV9
CDR3aa: CASSVGLAESTDTQYF
CDR3nt: TGTGCCAGCAGCGTTGGACTAGCAGAGAGCACAGATACGCAGTATTTT

j_gene: TRBJ2-1
abundance: .
d_gene: .
v_gene: TRBV4-2
CDR3aa: CASSQGDTNYNEQFF
CDR3nt: TGTGCCAGCAGCCAGGGGGACACCAACTACAATGAGCAGTTCTTC

j_gene: TRBJ2-3
abundance: .
d_gene: TRBD1
v_gene: TRBV6-4
CDR3aa: CASSDRGLTDTQYF
CDR3nt: TGTGCCAGCAGTGACAGGGGGCTCACAGATACGCAGTATTTT

j_gene: TRBJ2-5
abundance: .
d_gene: .
v_gene: TRBV4-2
CDR3aa: CASSQDGLFMETQYF
CDR3nt: TGTGCCAGCAGCCAAGATGGACTGTTCATGGAGACCCAGTACTTC

j_gene: TRBJ1-1
abundance: .
d_gene: .
v_gene: TRBV6-6
CDR3aa: CASSYQNTEAFF
CDR3nt: TGTGCCAGCAGTTATCAGAACACTGAAGCTTTCTTT

j_gene: TRBJ2-7
abundance: .
d_gene: .
v_gene: TRBV5-4
CDR3aa: CASSLDSSSYEQYF
CDR3nt: TGTGCCAGCAGCTTGGACAGTAGCTCCTACGAGCAGTACTTC

j_gene: TRBJ1-4
abundance: .
d_gene: .
v_gene: TRBV19
CDR3aa: CASSIVRTPPTNEKLFF
CDR3nt: TGTGCCAGTAGTATAGTGCGGACACCTCCAACTAATGAAAAACTGTTTTTT

j_gene: TRBJ1-3
abundance: .
d_gene: .
v_gene: TRBV5-1
CDR3aa: CASSLGSGNTIYF
CDR3nt: TGCGCCAGCAGCTTGGGCTCTGGAAACACCATATATTTT

j_gene: TRBJ1-1
abundance: .
d_gene: .
v_gene: TRBV6-5
CDR3aa: CASSSPTRGGAAFF
CDR3nt: TGTGCCAGCAGCTCCCCAACGCGGGGGGGAGCAGCTTTCTTT

j_gene: TRBJ2-1
abundance: .
d_gene: TRBD2
v_gene: TRBV19
CDR3aa: CASSNLAVSSYNEQFF
CDR3nt: TGTGCCAGTAGTAACCTAGCGGTAAGCTCCTACAATGAGCAGTTCTTC

j_gene: TRBJ2-5
abundance: .
d_gene: .
v_gene: TRBV3-1/TRBV3-2
CDR3aa: CASSQQQETQYF
CDR3nt: TGTGCCAGCAGCCAACAGCAAGAGACCCAGTACTTC

j_gene: TRBJ2-1
abundance: .
d_gene: .
v_gene: TRBV4-1
CDR3aa: CASGPIPGVGRNEQFF
CDR3nt: TGCGCCAGCGGCCCTATCCCCGGGGTTGGTCGCAATGAGCAGTTCTTC

j_gene: TRBJ1-5
abundance: few
d_gene: .
v_gene: TRBV19
CDR3aa: CASSIVTEGNQPQHF
CDR3nt: TGTGCCAGTAGTATAGTGACCGAGGGCAATCAGCCCCAGCATTTT

j_gene: TRBJ1-1
abundance: .
d_gene: .
v_gene: TRBV30
CDR3aa: CAWSGNGENTEAFF
CDR3nt: TGTGCCTGGAGTGGGAACGGAGAGAACACTGAAGCTTTCTTT

j_gene: TRBJ1-1
abundance: .
d_gene: .
v_gene: TRBV19
CDR3aa: CASSGGGGGTEAFF
CDR3nt: TGTGCCAGTAGTGGCGGGGGAGGGGGGACTGAAGCTTTCTTT

j_gene: TRBJ1-1
abundance: .
d_gene: .
v_gene: TRBV27
CDR3aa: CASSLSKRRNTEAFF
CDR3nt: TGTGCCAGCAGTTTATCGAAAAGGAGGAACACTGAAGCTTTCTTT

j_gene: TRBJ1-2
abundance: few
d_gene: .
v_gene: TRBV6-6
CDR3aa: CASSPDNILHGYTF
CDR3nt: TGTGCCAGCAGTCCCGACAATATCCTCCATGGCTACACCTTC

j_gene: TRBJ1-5
abundance: .
d_gene: .
v_gene: TRBV6-1
CDR3aa: CASSEWREGQPQHF
CDR3nt: TGTGCCAGCAGTGAATGGAGGGAGGGCCAGCCCCAGCATTTT

j_gene: TRBJ1-3
abundance: .
d_gene: .
v_gene: TRBV24-1
CDR3aa: CATRPGTGNTIYF
CDR3nt: TGTGCCACCAGGCCCGGGACCGGAAACACCATATATTTT

j_gene: TRBJ1-1
abundance: .
d_gene: .
v_gene: TRBV7-2
CDR3aa: CASSLDTAAEAFF
CDR3nt: TGTGCCAGCAGCTTAGATACGGCAGCTGAAGCTTTCTTT

j_gene: TRBJ1-2
abundance: .
d_gene: .
v_gene: TRBV30
CDR3aa: CAWSWVSNYGYTF
CDR3nt: TGTGCCTGGAGTTGGGTTTCTAACTATGGCTACACCTTC

j_gene: TRBJ2-1
abundance: .
d_gene: TRBD2
v_gene: TRBV6-1
CDR3aa: CASSELTSGSYNEQFF
CDR3nt: TGTGCCAGCAGTGAGCTAACTAGCGGCTCCTACAATGAGCAGTTCTTC

j_gene: TRBJ2-5
abundance: once
d_gene: .
v_gene: TRBV5-4
CDR3aa: CASSLDSLPQETQYF
CDR3nt: TGTGCCAGCAGCTTGGACAGCCTCCCACAAGAGACCCAGTACTTC

j_gene: TRBJ2-3
abundance: .
d_gene: .
v_gene: TRBV10-1
CDR3aa: CASSRPEGQGGNTQYF
CDR3nt: TGCGCCAGCAGCCGACCTGAGGGGCAGGGGGGAAATACGCAGTATTTT

j_gene: TRBJ1-1
abundance: .
d_gene: .
v_gene: TRBV6-2/TRBV6-3
CDR3aa: CASSFLPGLRDTEAFF
CDR3nt: TGTGCCAGCAGTTTCCTTCCGGGGCTCCGGGACACTGAAGCTTTCTTT

j_gene: TRBJ2-5
abundance: .
d_gene: .
v_gene: TRBV6-1
CDR3aa: CASSEWGRGGSGTQYF
CDR3nt: TGTGCCAGCAGTGAATGGGGCAGGGGGGGTTCAGGGACCCAGTACTTC

j_gene: TRBJ2-2
abundance: .
d_gene: .
v_gene: TRBV7-2
CDR3aa: CASSSDPAGPRELFF
CDR3nt: TGTGCCAGCAGCTCCGATCCCGCGGGGCCCCGGGAGCTGTTTTTT

j_gene: TRBJ2-6
abundance: .
d_gene: .
v_gene: TRBV7-2
CDR3aa: CASSLAPSGANVLTF
CDR3nt: TGTGCCAGCAGCTTAGCGCCGTCTGGGGCCAACGTCCTGACTTTC

j_gene: TRBJ1-2
abundance: once
d_gene: TRBD1
v_gene: TRBV7-9
CDR3aa: CASSLDQGGPYGYTF
CDR3nt: TGTGCCAGCAGCTTAGATCAGGGGGGCCCCTATGGCTACACCTTC

j_gene: TRBJ2-3
abundance: .
d_gene: TRBD2
v_gene: TRBV3-1/TRBV3-2
CDR3aa: CASSPPSGGPGGTQYF
CDR3nt: TGTGCCAGCAGCCCTCCTAGCGGGGGGCCGGGAGGTACGCAGTATTTT

j_gene: TRBJ2-1
abundance: .
d_gene: TRBD1
v_gene: TRBV5-1
CDR3aa: CASSGGTGGITSYNEQFF
CDR3nt: TGCGCCAGCAGTGGAGGGACAGGGGGTATTACTTCCTACAATGAGCAGTTCTTC

j_gene: TRBJ1-4
abundance: .
d_gene: TRBD1
v_gene: TRBV10-3
CDR3aa: CATPRTGFEKLFF
CDR3nt: TGTGCCACCCCTAGGACAGGGTTTGAAAAACTGTTTTTT

j_gene: TRBJ1-6
abundance: .
d_gene: TRBD1
v_gene: TRBV7-2
CDR3aa: CASTWTGATNSPLHF
CDR3nt: TGTGCCAGCACCTGGACAGGGGCTACCAATTCACCCCTCCACTTT

j_gene: TRBJ2-1
abundance: .
d_gene: .
v_gene: TRBV7-7
CDR3aa: CASSPLVASSYNEQFF
CDR3nt: TGTGCCAGCAGCCCTTTGGTGGCTAGCTCCTACAATGAGCAGTTCTTC

j_gene: TRBJ1-6
abundance: .
d_gene: .
v_gene: TRBV9
CDR3aa: CASSSDSTVNSPLHF
CDR3nt: TGTGCCAGCAGTAGCGACAGTACGGTCAATTCACCCCTCCACTTT